The 24 T cell receptor beta chains given below trace back to one sample, sequenced in a study of spatial heterogeneity in lung cancer. Their specific antigens are unknown. Points from the study as a whole: One measure, the expanded intratumoral alpha and beta TCR count, tracked tumor mutation counts.

TCRdb called the 5' RACE reads again in MiXCR, with one record for every CDR3 protein. The sample includes around 100,000 distinct CDR3 sequences, approximately 4.4% seen only once; the top ten take 21%. The time point is: sample taken at primary tumor resection. The specimen comprised lung tumor tissue, sampled at surgery. Receptor source: a male donor with early-stage non-small cell lung cancer.

Many counts were recorded for this clonotype. The J gene is TRBJ1-1, the V gene TRBV20-1; D unclear. The germline V gene has CDR1 DFQATT and CDR2 SNEGSKA (reference sequence). CDR3 length: 13 amino acids. V was cut by 3 bases and J by 3 bases, with 11 bases left in between. Here the CDR3 DNA reads TGCAGTGCTAGTAGGGCGGGCGACACTGAAGCTTTCTTT. This gives the protein CSASRAGDTEAFF.

Many counts were recorded for this clonotype. The chain combines TRBV12-3 or TRBV12-4 with TRBJ1-1; no definite D call. The CDR3 is 14 amino acids. Trimming stripped 6 bases from V and 0 bases from J, with 11 bases between. In DNA form, the CDR3 reads TGTGCCAGCAGCTTAACAGATATGAACACTGAAGCTTTCTTT. This sequence encodes CASSLTDMNTEAFF.

This clonotype came up many times. J is TRBJ2-3 and V is TRBV20-1, with no clear D. Trimming removed 3 bases at V and 2 bases at J, with 12 bases between. This CDR3 region has 14 residues. Looked up from germline, CDR1 is DFQATT and CDR2 is SNEGSKA (reference sequence). The CDR3 sequence: CSARRLDSTDTQYF. CDR3 sequence (DNA): TGCAGTGCTAGGAGGCTAGACTCCACAGATACGCAGTATTTT.

This clonotype was counted at least ten times. J is TRBJ2-7 and V is TRBV4-1; D unclear. From germline, CDR1 is MGHRA and CDR2 YSYEKL. With 0 bases removed from V and 3 bases from J, the gap between germline ends came to 18 bases. CDR3 length equals 17 residues. The CDR3 bases are TGCGCCAGCAGCCAAGATAAGGGAACCGAGCCCTACTACGAGCAGTACTTC. Its translation is CASSQDKGTEPYYEQYF.

This clonotype was recorded a few times. This sequence joins TRBV5-1 and TRBJ2-7, with D uncertain. Germline CDR1 and CDR2: SGHRS and YFSETQ. With 1 base removed from V and 7 bases from J, the gap between germline ends came to 15 bases. This CDR3 is built from 14 residues. The chain's CDR3 is CASSLRPTLGEQYF. Written as DNA, the CDR3 is TGCGCCAGCAGCTTGCGGCCCACCCTCGGGGAGCAGTACTTC.

This clonotype has a count of ten or more. This chain connects TRBV27 to TRBJ1-6, with a weak D call TRBD1 (6 bases). With 6 bases removed from V and 2 bases from J, the gap between germline ends came to 20 bases. The CDR3 has 18 amino acids. Per the germline V gene, CDR1 is MNHEY and CDR2 is SMNVEV (reference sequence). The CDR3 coding sequence is TGTGCCAGCAGCCGACTACAGGGTGCTGGCCCCTATAATTCACCCCTCCACTTT. The encoded protein is CASSRLQGAGPYNSPLHF.

This clonotype was detected a few times. V gene TRBV7-9 combines with J gene TRBJ2-7, with 10 bases aligning to TRBD1. Germline CDR1 SEHNR, CDR2 FQNEAQ (reference sequence). The CDR3 sequence is 15 residues long. J was trimmed by 1 base and V by 3 bases; bases with no gene match: 3. CDR3 protein: CASSFGTGDSYEQYF. In nucleotides, the CDR3 is TGTGCCAGCAGCTTCGGGACAGGGGATTCCTACGAGCAGTACTTC.

This clonotype was detected ten times or more. The V gene is TRBV5-6, the J gene TRBJ2-1; the D gene is possibly TRBD1 (6 bases). CDR3 length: 16 residues. V shed 6 bases and J shed 3 bases, with 19 bases lying between them. Per germline, CDR1 SGHDT and CDR2 YYEEEE. CDR3: CASMPPQGHIYNEQFF. The CDR3 DNA sequence: TGTGCCAGCATGCCCCCGCAGGGACATATCTACAATGAGCAGTTCTTC.

The chain recombines TRBV5-1 with TRBJ1-2, with 9 bases that match TRBD1. Per germline, CDR1 SGHRS and CDR2 YFSETQ. V lost 1 base to trimming and J lost 0 bases; unmatched junction nucleotides: 4. This CDR3 has 16 residues. This chain's CDR3 is CASSLRQGEPNYGYTF. The DNA of the CDR3 is TGCGCCAGCAGCTTGAGACAGGGGGAACCTAACTATGGCTACACCTTC.

Many counts were recorded for this clonotype. The chain has TRBV6-1 and TRBJ2-7; 11 nucleotides agree with TRBD2. V lost 8 bases to trimming and J lost 6 bases; unmatched junction nucleotides: 12. CDR1 is MNHNS, CDR2 SASEGT, per germline. The CDR3 length is 15 residues. For the CDR3, the DNA is TGTGCCAGCGTTCAGTTTCTAGCGGGAGGACTCGAGCAGTACTTC. It translates to CASVQFLAGGLEQYF.

This clonotype was seen repeatedly, ten times or more. The chain couples TRBV29-1 to TRBJ2-7; D is unresolved. V lost 4 bases and J lost 4, with 11 bases in between. Germline V gene data show CDR1 as SQVTM and CDR2 as ANQGSEA. This CDR3 spans 12 amino acids. This chain's CDR3 is CSVAERKYEQYF. The CDR3 DNA follows: TGCAGCGTTGCAGAACGGAAATACGAGCAGTACTTC.

At least ten counts were recorded for this clonotype. The chain combines TRBV20-1 with TRBJ2-1; D is ambiguous. CDR1 is DFQATT and CDR2 is SNEGSKA in the germline V gene (reference sequence). V gave up 4 bases and J gave up 0 bases, with 13 bases separating them. This CDR3 is built from 15 residues. The CDR3, as DNA: TGCAGTGCTATGAAGGGATCCGCCTCCTACAATGAGCAGTTCTTC. Translation: CSAMKGSASYNEQFF.

In its sample, this clonotype was seen many times. The V call is TRBV20-1, the J call TRBJ2-2, with D unclear. This CDR3 is built from 13 residues. V dropped 6 bases and J dropped 2 bases, with 10 bases sitting between them. Germline loops: CDR1 DFQATT, CDR2 SNEGSKA (reference sequence). The CDR3 DNA reads TGCAGTGCCGCGGCAGGCAACACCGGGGAGCTGTTTTTT. Its translation: CSAAAGNTGELFF.

In this sample, this clonotype turned up a few times. The chain links TRBV4-1 to TRBJ2-3; D is ambiguous. The CDR3 is made up of 17 amino acids. The ends were cut back, 0 bases at V and 0 bases at J, with 13 bases in the middle. Per the germline V gene, CDR1 is MGHRA and CDR2 is YSYEKL. The CDR3 is CASSQEITATSTDTQYF. DNA for the CDR3: TGCGCCAGCAGCCAAGAAATCACTGCAACTAGCACAGATACGCAGTATTTT.

This clonotype occurred many times. The V and J genes are TRBV3-1 and TRBJ1-1; D is unresolved. The length of the CDR3 is 15 residues. Looked up from germline, CDR1 is LGHDT and CDR2 is YNNKEL (reference sequence). Trimming stripped 0 bases from V and 6 bases from J, with 14 bases between. The chain's CDR3 is CASSQDSSWGAEAFF. The CDR3 DNA is TGTGCCAGCAGCCAAGATAGTTCATGGGGAGCTGAAGCTTTCTTT.

Many counts were recorded for this clonotype. The rearrangement uses TRBV5-1 and TRBJ2-3, with 9 positions matching TRBD2. CDR3 length: 15 amino acids. Per germline, CDR1 SGHRS and CDR2 YFSETQ. Unmatched junction bases numbered 7, after V lost 0 bases and J lost 8 bases. The CDR3 spells CASSLDAGGPGTQYF. The CDR3, as DNA: TGCGCCAGCAGCTTGGACGCGGGAGGGCCGGGTACGCAGTATTTT.

About this clonotype itself: Possible read error: a much larger clone is one base away. The chain joins TRBV20-1 to TRBJ2-1; no definite D call. Germline V gene sequence: CDR1 DFQATT, CDR2 SNEGSKA (reference sequence). V dropped 4 bases and J dropped 5 bases, with 9 bases sitting between them. This CDR3 spans 12 amino acids. CDR3 in amino acids: CSAKGTHNEQFF. The CDR3 region has the DNA TGCAGTGCTAAGGGAACCCACAATGAGCAGTTCTTC.

This clonotype was counted only a few times. The chain uses TRBV5-1 and TRBJ1-2; TRBD1 matches at 9 bases. This CDR3 contains 14 residues. The V gene end was trimmed by 8 bases and the J gene end by 7 bases; junction bases not matched to a gene: 12. The V gene's germline CDR1 is SGHRS and CDR2 YFSETQ. CDR3 residues: CASGTGPIEGGYTF. CDR3 nucleotides: TGCGCCAGTGGGACAGGGCCTATAGAGGGTGGCTACACCTTC.

This clonotype was seen ten or more times. J is TRBJ2-4 and V is TRBV12-3 or TRBV12-4; D is perhaps TRBD1 or TRBD2 (5 bases each). Trimming removed 1 base at V and 1 base at J, with 17 bases between. This CDR3 spans 18 amino acids. CDR3 in DNA: TGTGCCAGCAGTTTAGAGGGGCTCGGGGCAGGGGCCAAAAACATTCAGTACTTC. It is translated as CASSLEGLGAGAKNIQYF.

The sample holds many counts of this clonotype. This chain links TRBV7-9 with TRBJ2-5; 8 nucleotides line up with TRBD1. CDR1 is SEHNR, CDR2 FQNEAQ, per germline (reference sequence). CDR3 length: 16 amino acids. The junction had 8 bases not matched to a gene; V was cut back by 5 bases and J by 0 bases. The CDR3 DNA reads TGTGCCAGCAGCCCCGACAGGGGCCGGTACCAAGAGACCCAGTACTTC. Encoded protein: CASSPDRGRYQETQYF.

The V and J genes are TRBV7-8 and TRBJ2-5, with D tentatively TRBD2 (5 bases). V was trimmed by 5 bases and J by 1 base, leaving 14 bases between them. Germline loops: CDR1 SGHVS, CDR2 FQNEAQ. This CDR3 contains 15 residues. The CDR3 spells CASSLPPGLQETQYF. The CDR3 DNA follows: TGTGCCAGCAGCCTACCGCCCGGACTCCAAGAGACCCAGTACTTC.

This clonotype was counted many times. This chain links TRBV5-1 with TRBJ2-7; 15 bases match TRBD2. V lost 7 bases and J lost 3; bases outside the gene matches: 8. This CDR3 spans 16 amino acids. CDR1 is SGHRS and CDR2 is YFSETQ in the germline V gene. Here the CDR3 reads CASSLGTSGRNYEQYF. CDR3 sequence (DNA): TGCGCCAGCTCACTTGGGACTAGCGGGAGGAACTACGAGCAGTACTTC.

This clonotype was observed many times. The chain has TRBV5-1 and TRBJ2-3; D ambiguous. The length of the CDR3 is 16 residues. The V gene's germline CDR1 is SGHRS and CDR2 YFSETQ. V shed 0 bases and J shed 5 bases, with 16 bases lying between them. The CDR3 is CASSLALDWGRDTQYF. The CDR3 DNA sequence: TGCGCCAGCAGCTTGGCCCTTGATTGGGGTAGAGATACGCAGTATTTT.

There are many counts of this clonotype. The chain combines TRBV30 with TRBJ1-5; no firm D call. V lost 2 bases and J 3 bases, leaving 11 bases between the germline ends. CDR3 length equals 14 residues. Germline-derived CDR1 and CDR2 are GTSNPN and SVGIG (reference sequence). CDR3 protein: CAWSPDRSNQPQHF. CDR3 nucleotides: TGTGCCTGGAGTCCCGACCGTTCCAATCAGCCCCAGCATTTT.